These 32 T cell receptor beta chains were sequenced from one sample in a study of blood T cell repertoires in COVID-19. Here immunoSEQ multiplex PCR was the method, and the copy in TCRdb shows in-frame clones only, minus some. The repertoire holds some 220,000 clones, with around 85% as singletons. Source material: peripheral blood. These receptors came from a man in his forties or fifties with COVID-19, enrolled during active disease.

This chain uses TRBV28 with TRBJ1-4; D may be TRBD1 (6 bases). V was cut by 1 base and J by 4 bases, with 10 bases left in between. Per the germline V gene, CDR1 is MDHEN and CDR2 is SYDVKM. CDR3 size: 15 residues. In DNA form, the CDR3 reads TGTGCCAGCAGTTTATCGACAGGTCATAATGAAAAACTGTTTTTT. This codes for CASSLSTGHNEKLFF.

The V and J genes are TRBV28 and TRBJ1-2; 7 nucleotides line up with TRBD1. J lost 4 bases, V lost 2 bases, and 1 base had no gene match. This CDR3 region has 13 residues. The germline V gene has CDR1 MDHEN and CDR2 SYDVKM. The CDR3 DNA sequence: TGTGCCAGCAGTTTACAGGGGGGCTATGGCTACACCTTC. Translation: CASSLQGGYGYTF.

This rearrangement joins TRBV13 to TRBJ2-7; maybe TRBD1 (5 bases). Germline V gives CDR1 PRHDT, CDR2 FYEKMQ (reference sequence). Trimming shortened V by 0 bases and J by 1 base, and 10 bases separated the two germline ends. CDR3 size: 15 residues. In DNA, the CDR3 is TGTGCCAGCAGCTTAGGCTCGAAGGGGTCCTACGAGCAGTACTTC. It codes for CASSLGSKGSYEQYF.

The chain has TRBV5-5 and TRBJ2-7, with D perhaps matching TRBD1 (5 bases). Germline loops: CDR1 SGHKS, CDR2 YYEKEE (reference sequence). The CDR3 consists of 15 residues. The V end lost 0 bases, the J end lost 5 bases, and 15 bases lay between the germline ends. CDR3 protein: CASSLEGAVLHEQYF. CDR3 in DNA: TGTGCCAGCAGCTTGGAAGGGGCGGTCCTCCACGAGCAGTACTTC.

The chain combines TRBV9 with TRBJ2-7; possibly TRBD1 for D (5 bases). The V end lost 0 bases, the J end lost 4 bases, and 14 bases lay between the germline ends. Germline CDR1 reads SGDLS; CDR2 reads YYNGEE. The CDR3 is 15 amino acids. CDR3 DNA: TGTGCCAGCAGCGTAGATCCAGGGTCCCGTTACGAGCAGTACTTC. It specifies CASSVDPGSRYEQYF.

This chain links TRBV19 with TRBJ2-2; possibly TRBD1 for D (6 bases). The V gene's germline CDR1 is LNHDA and CDR2 SQIVND (reference sequence). Trimming stripped 2 bases from V and 4 bases from J, with 11 bases between. The length of the CDR3 is 15 residues. The CDR3: CASSIITGSTGELFF. The CDR3 nucleotides are TGTGCCAGTAGTATAATTACAGGGAGCACCGGGGAGCTGTTTTTT.

The chain is built from TRBV12-3 or TRBV12-4 and TRBJ1-4, with a tentative D call TRBD1 (5 bases). This CDR3 comprises 13 residues. Deletions cut 10 bases from V and 10 bases from J, with 19 bases between. The CDR3 spells CAIGDLSQGKLFF. CDR3 in DNA: TGTGCCATTGGGGACTTGTCGCAGGGAAAACTGTTTTTT.

This sequence joins TRBV19 and TRBJ1-1; D is uncertain. Germline V gene sequence: CDR1 LNHDA, CDR2 SQIVND (reference sequence). The CDR3 loop spans 16 amino acids. Trimming took 1 base from V and 7 from J, leaving 19 bases between them. The CDR3 sequence is CASSIGMDGGHREAFF. DNA for the CDR3: TGTGCCAGTAGTATAGGTATGGACGGAGGGCACCGTGAAGCTTTCTTT.

This clone came up once. For the CDR3, the DNA is TGTGCCAGTAGGAGGGACAGGGGGCCGGGGGCCAACGTCCTGACTTTC. Translation: CASRRDRGPGANVLTF. This chain connects TRBV19 to TRBJ2-6; TRBD1 matches 12 bases. The CDR3 contains 16 residues. V trimming: 6 bases; J trimming: 4 bases; junction bases outside the gene matches: 4. Per the germline V gene, CDR1 is LNHDA and CDR2 is SQIVND (reference sequence).

The V and J genes are TRBV7-9 and TRBJ1-2; the match to TRBD1 covers 8 bases. Germline V CDR1 and CDR2: SEHNR, FQNEAQ (reference sequence). The V segment lost 5 bases and the J segment 6 bases; nucleotides outside the gene matches: 11. There are 15 residues in the CDR3. In nucleotides, the CDR3 is TGTGCCAGCAGCCTAGGACAGGGAAAAGAACATGGCTACACCTTC. Its translation: CASSLGQGKEHGYTF.

The rearrangement uses TRBV7-9 and TRBJ1-2; D is possibly TRBD1 (5 bases). Germline CDR1 and CDR2: SEHNR and FQNEAQ (reference sequence). Between the trimmed V and J ends, which lost 3 bases and 8 bases, there was a span of 13 bases. The CDR3 totals 13 residues. The CDR3 sequence is CASSFPGGEGYTF. For the CDR3, the DNA is TGTGCCAGCAGCTTCCCGGGGGGGGAAGGCTACACCTTC.

CDR3 in DNA: TGTGCCAGGAGAGGGGGGGGGTTCAGTCAGCCCCAGCATTTT. This encodes CARRGGGFSQPQHF. The J gene is TRBJ1-5, the V gene TRBV11-2; D is possibly TRBD1 (6 bases). The CDR3 length is 14 residues. Germline-derived CDR1 and CDR2 are SGHAT and FQNNGV. Trimming removed 9 bases at V and 6 bases at J, with 18 bases between.

This clone was recorded a few times. The junction differs from germline at one of its ends, possibly a read error. The rearrangement uses TRBV7-2 and TRBJ2-2, with D maybe TRBD1 (6 bases). This CDR3 contains 16 residues. Germline CDR1 and CDR2: SGHTA and FQGNSA. CDR3 DNA: TGTGCCAGCAGCCTTCCGGGTTATCGGGACACCCGGGAGCTGTTTTTT. As protein: CASSLPGYRDTRELFF.

The V gene is TRBV7-9, the J gene TRBJ1-6; 9 bases fit TRBD1. The CDR3 contains 15 residues. Germline V gene data show CDR1 as SEHNR and CDR2 as FQNEAQ (reference sequence). The junction had 3 bases not matched to a gene; V was cut back by 4 bases and J by 5 bases. The CDR3 bases are TGTGCCAGCAGCTCAAACAGGGGGCATAATTCACCCCTCCACTTT. Amino acids: CASSSNRGHNSPLHF. Together with reference TRBV7-9 and TRBJ1-6, the CDR3 gives the full variable domain: DTGVSQNPRHKITKRGQNVTFRCDPISEHNRLYWYRQTLGQGPEFLTYFQNEAQLEKSRLLSDRFSAERPKGSFSTLEIQRTEQGDSAMYLCASSSNRGHNSPLHFGNGTRLTVT.

This clone appeared once. The chain carries TRBV29-1 and TRBJ2-3, with 9 bases matching TRBD1. V lost 7 bases and J lost 1; bases outside the gene matches: 9. This CDR3 spans 15 amino acids. The germline V gene encodes CDR1 SQVTM and CDR2 ANQGSEA. The CDR3 DNA follows: TGCAGCGCCGGACAGGGGACGGCTGGCACAGATACGCAGTATTTT. This encodes CSAGQGTAGTDTQYF.

The rearrangement joins TRBV7-3 to TRBJ2-3; weak D call: TRBD1 (5 bases). The germline gives CDR1 SGHTA, CDR2 FQGTGA. This CDR3 spans 14 amino acids. Between the trimmed V and J ends, which lost 4 bases and 0 bases, there was a span of 8 bases. Written as DNA, the CDR3 is TGTGCCAGCAGCTCACGGACAAGCACAGATACGCAGTATTTT. Translating gives CASSSRTSTDTQYF.

The chain uses TRBV4-1 and TRBJ2-3; 9 bases map to TRBD2. The CDR3 has 15 residues. V was pared by 0 bases and J by 10 bases, with 8 bases of the junction left unmatched. Germline V CDR1 and CDR2: MGHRA, YSYEKL. In nucleotides, the CDR3 is TGCGCCAGCAGCCAAGATCTCACTAGCGGGTGGTCGCAGTATTTT. This translates into CASSQDLTSGWSQYF.

The V call is TRBV9, the J call TRBJ2-1; 9 nucleotides line up with TRBD1. Trimming took 2 bases from V and 8 from J; bases not matched to a gene: 5. Germline V gene data show CDR1 as SGDLS and CDR2 as YYNGEE. The CDR3 has 14 amino acids. The CDR3 nucleotides are TGTGCCAGCAGCGTTCAGGACAGGGGCGATGAGCAGTTCTTC. Residues: CASSVQDRGDEQFF. Supplemented by reference TRBV9 and TRBJ2-1, the full variable domain reads DSGVTQTPKHLITATGQRVTLRCSPRSGDLSVYWYQQSLDQGLQFLIQYYNGEERAKGNILERFSAQQFPDLHSELNLSSLELGDSALYFCASSVQDRGDEQFFGPGTRLTVL.

This clone showed up just a few times. The gene calls are TRBV6-5 and TRBJ2-7; D call uncertain. The V and J ends lost 0 bases and 5 bases respectively, with 14 bases between them. From germline, CDR1 is MNHEY and CDR2 SVGAGI. CDR3 length: 15 amino acids. DNA for the CDR3: TGTGCCAGCAGTTACTCGATTTACGGGTTAAACGAGCAGTACTTC. Its protein product is CASSYSIYGLNEQYF.

The CDR3 DNA sequence: TGTGCCAGCAGTTACTTTGGGGGACAGAATTACGAGCAGTACTTC. It is translated as CASSYFGGQNYEQYF. This sequence joins TRBV6-5 and TRBJ2-7, with TRBD1 identical over 7 bases. With 1 base clipped from V and 4 bases from J, the junction kept 7 bases outside the gene matches. The V gene's germline CDR1 is MNHEY and CDR2 SVGAGI. This CDR3 is built from 15 residues.

The chain recombines TRBV6-2 or TRBV6-3 with TRBJ2-7; no firm D call. The CDR3 is made up of 13 amino acids. V was pared by 6 bases and J by 2 bases, with 11 bases between. The V gene's germline CDR1 is MNHEY and CDR2 SVGEGT. The CDR3 loop is CASSIPGAYEQYF. The CDR3 DNA is TGTGCCAGCAGCATCCCCGGAGCCTACGAGCAGTACTTC.

The J gene is TRBJ2-5, the V gene TRBV11-1, with 8 nucleotides matching TRBD1. There are 15 residues in the CDR3. Germline V lookup: CDR1 SGHAT, CDR2 FQDESV (reference sequence). Trimming removed 1 base from V and 5 bases from J; junction bases left unmatched: 6. The DNA of the CDR3 is TGTGCCAGCAGCTTAGGGCAGGGGGCGGTTGAGACCCAGTACTTC. Its translation is CASSLGQGAVETQYF.

The chain uses TRBV6-5 and TRBJ2-5; 9 bases align to TRBD2. The CDR3 covers 15 residues. Germline V lookup: CDR1 MNHEY, CDR2 SVGAGI. The junction had 9 bases not matched to a gene; V was cut back by 5 bases and J by 5 bases. The CDR3 bases are TGTGCCAGCAGTCGCGCGGGGGGGCCGGAGGAGACCCAGTACTTC. Its protein product is CASSRAGGPEETQYF.

The chain couples TRBV2 to TRBJ1-2; D unresolved. The CDR3 runs 13 residues. Per the germline V gene, CDR1 is SNHLY and CDR2 is FYNNEI. V lost 3 bases and J 9 bases, leaving 14 bases between the germline ends. The CDR3 loop is CASSEGGRRSYTF. CDR3 nucleotides: TGTGCCAGCAGTGAGGGAGGGAGGCGTAGCTACACCTTC.

V usage is TRBV28 and J usage is TRBJ1-6, with TRBD1 as a possible D gene (5 bases). The V end lost 4 bases, the J end lost 0 bases, and 16 bases lay between the germline ends. Germline CDR1 is MDHEN and CDR2 is SYDVKM. The CDR3 covers 18 residues. CDR3 sequence: CASSSMTATSSYNSPLHF. Here the CDR3 DNA reads TGTGCCAGCAGTTCCATGACAGCCACAAGCTCCTATAATTCACCCCTCCACTTT. The full variable domain, its missing parts supplied by reference TRBV28 and TRBJ1-6, is DVKVTQSSRYLVKRTGEKVFLECVQDMDHENMFWYRQDPGLGLRLIYFSYDVKMKEKGDIPEGYSVSREKKERFSLILESASTNQTSMYLCASSSMTATSSYNSPLHFGNGTRLTVT.

This chain uses TRBV25-1 with TRBJ1-6; D is possibly TRBD1 (6 bases). This CDR3 comprises 15 residues. The V gene lost 1 base and the J gene lost 10 bases, with 14 bases spanning the gap. Germline CDR1 is MGHDK and CDR2 is SYGVNS. CDR3 DNA sequence: TGTGCCAGCAGTGAATTCCAGGGGACCACATCACCCCTCCACTTT. Protein sequence: CASSEFQGTTSPLHF.

CDR3: CATSRGTNNYGYTF. CDR3 sequence (DNA): TGTGCCACCAGCAGAGGGACAAATAACTATGGCTACACCTTC. The chain carries TRBV15 and TRBJ1-2, with a weak D call TRBD1 (5 bases). CDR3 length: 14 residues. Germline V gene data show CDR1 as LNHNV and CDR2 as YYDKDF (reference sequence). The V end lost 1 base, the J end lost 1 base, and 7 bases lay between the germline ends.

This clone has more than one count but fewer than ten. This chain links TRBV9 with TRBJ2-1; 10 bases are a match to TRBD2. CDR1 and CDR2 from the germline V gene are SGDLS and YYNGEE. There are 16 residues in the CDR3. The V gene end was trimmed by 3 bases and the J gene end by 9 bases; junction bases not matched to a gene: 12. CDR3 nucleotide sequence: TGTGCCAGCAGCGCCACACTAGCGGGGCGCCTTTTTGAGCAGTTCTTC. Its translation: CASSATLAGRLFEQFF.

V gene TRBV5-1 combines with J gene TRBJ2-7, with TRBD2 identical over 7 bases. CDR1 is SGHRS, CDR2 YFSETQ, per germline. The V segment lost 4 bases and the J segment 0 bases; nucleotides outside the gene matches: 4. CDR3 length: 14 residues. In nucleotides, the CDR3 is TGCGCCAGCAGCGGAACTAGCGTCTCCTACGAGCAGTACTTC. Its translation is CASSGTSVSYEQYF.

This clone was seen just once. The J gene is TRBJ2-3, the V gene TRBV3-1 (or the pseudogene TRBV3-2); TRBD1 matches at 7 bases. CDR3 size: 14 residues. Trimming took 6 bases from V and 0 from J; bases not matched to a gene: 3. Per germline, CDR1 LGHDT and CDR2 YNNKEL (reference sequence). The CDR3 region has the DNA TGTGCCAGCAGAGACAGGGCGAGCACAGATACGCAGTATTTT. Translated: CASRDRASTDTQYF.

This clone was detected once. The chain employs TRBV7-8 and TRBJ2-5, with a weak D call TRBD1 (7 bases). Germline values: CDR1 SGHVS, CDR2 FQNEAQ. The CDR3 is made up of 15 amino acids. V shed 5 bases and J shed 7 bases, with 20 bases lying between them. The CDR3 reads CASSPSGGLVWTQYF. In nucleotides, the CDR3 is TGTGCCAGCAGCCCGTCAGGGGGACTTGTATGGACCCAGTACTTC.

The V and J genes are TRBV4-3 and TRBJ1-5; weak D call: TRBD1 (5 bases). Per germline, CDR1 LGHNA and CDR2 YSLEER. Trimming took off 0 bases at V and 5 bases at J, with 11 bases between the two ends. The CDR3 runs 15 residues. CDR3 sequence (DNA): TGCGCCAGCAGCCAAGAGTTCGGGGGGGATCAGCCCCAGCATTTT. This gives the protein CASSQEFGGDQPQHF.